This T cell receptor (beta chain) is from a study of T cell changes during pregnancy in multiple sclerosis. Germline CDR1 SGDLS, CDR2 YYNGEE. CDR3 size: 15 residues. The germline V and J ends were trimmed by 0 bases and 6 bases, with 13 bases remaining between them. The sample holds a few counts of this clone. Method: immunoSEQ multiplex PCR; TCRdb's copy keeps in-frame clones and lacks some. The sample has about 110,000 clones, 85% to 95% seen once. The sample in question was peripheral blood, obtained in the third trimester of pregnancy. This receptor was taken from a female donor in good health, enrolled as a control in a pregnancy study. This chain connects TRBV9 to TRBJ1-5; tentatively, D is TRBD1 (5 bases). The CDR3 region is CASSVGSREGQPQHF. The CDR3 DNA reads TGTGCCAGCAGCGTAGGTTCCAGGGAGGGTCAGCCCCAGCATTTT.